The 29 T cell receptor beta chains presented below share a single source sample, sequenced in a study of T cells after posttransplantation cyclophosphamide. The table came from immunoSEQ multiplex PCR; TCRdb's copy has only in-frame clones and leaves some out. Of 9,500 to 14,000 clones listed, about nine tenths are singletons. A marrow graft followed busulfan-fludarabine conditioning, with cyclophosphamide on days +3 and +4. Sequences were derived from PBMCs, sampled after allogeneic stem cell transplant with posttransplant cyclophosphamide. These receptors originate from a female patient in her 30s who received an allogeneic stem cell transplant from an unrelated donor, was CMV-positive, and had no GVHD. Some T cells may trace back to the graft donor.

This chain connects TRBV13 to TRBJ2-3, with 9 bases that match TRBD1. V was clipped by 0 bases and J by 5 bases; unmatched bases: 3. The germline CDR1 and CDR2 sequences are PRHDT and FYEKMQ (reference sequence). There are 15 residues in the CDR3. The CDR3 loop reads CASSLGDRGGDTQYF. The CDR3 region has the DNA TGTGCCAGCAGCTTAGGGGACAGGGGAGGAGATACGCAGTATTTT. Full variable domain (rest looked up from reference TRBV13 and TRBJ2-3): AAGVIQSPRHLIKEKRETATLKCYPIPRHDTVYWYQQGPGQDPQFLISFYEKMQSDKGSIPDRFSAQQFSDYHSELNMSSLELGDSALYFCASSLGDRGGDTQYFGPGTRLTVL.

The chain combines TRBV5-6 with TRBJ2-7; D remains unclear. The CDR3 runs to 14 residues. V was pared by 7 bases and J by 3 bases, with 17 bases between. Germline assignment: CDR1 SGHDT and CDR2 YYEEEE. CDR3 sequence: CASRGQKSYYEQYF. The CDR3, as DNA: TGTGCCAGCCGAGGTCAGAAGTCCTACTACGAGCAGTACTTC.

This clone was picked up one time. A junction boundary mismatches the germline segment, possibly from a read error. This rearrangement joins TRBV2 to TRBJ1-4, with D possibly matching TRBD1 (5 bases). This CDR3 has 13 residues. Germline V CDR1 and CDR2: SNHLY, FYNNEI. CDR3 in DNA: TGTGCCAGCAGTGGGGGGGGTAGTGAAGAACTGTTTTTT. It specifies CASSGGGSEELFF. The complete variable domain, with remaining parts taken from reference TRBV2 and TRBJ1-4, reads EPEVTQTPSHQVTQMGQEVILRCVPISNHLYFYWYRQILGQKVEFLVSFYNNEISEKSEIFDDQFSVERPDGSNFTLKIRSTKLEDSAMYFCASSGGGSEELFFGSGTQLSVL.

Comment on this clone: At the DNA level, this CDR3 is encoded by other sequences in the same sample as well. The J gene is TRBJ1-2, the V gene TRBV7-6, with TRBD1 as a possible D gene (5 bases). CDR1 and CDR2 (germline): SGHVS, FNYEAQ. Trimming pared 1 base from V and 8 bases from J, leaving 11 bases between. There are 13 residues in the CDR3. The CDR3 sequence: CASSLGDSWGYTF. The CDR3 nucleotides are TGTGCCAGCAGCTTAGGCGACAGTTGGGGCTACACCTTC.

The V gene is TRBV27, the J gene TRBJ1-2; weak D call: TRBD1 (5 bases). Germline V gene sequence: CDR1 MNHEY, CDR2 SMNVEV (reference sequence). Trimming took 8 bases from V and 1 from J, leaving 14 bases between them. This CDR3 is 14 amino acids long. CDR3 nucleotides: TGTGCCAGCCGTCCCGACAGCTATAACTATGGCTACACCTTC. Amino acid sequence: CASRPDSYNYGYTF.

J is TRBJ2-7 and V is TRBV7-8, with 14 bases aligning to TRBD2. The CDR3 length is 17 residues. Germline V gene sequence: CDR1 SGHVS, CDR2 FQNEAQ. After removal of 3 bases from V and 0 bases from J, the junction contained 4 bases not matched to a gene. CDR3 sequence: CASSLGLAGARSYEQYF. The CDR3 DNA follows: TGTGCCAGCAGCTTGGGACTAGCGGGGGCCCGCTCCTACGAGCAGTACTTC.

The genes are TRBV10-3 and TRBJ1-5, with 7 bases matching TRBD1. The V and J ends lost 2 bases and 2 bases, in that order; junction bases with no gene match: 12. The CDR3 has 18 residues. Germline V lookup: CDR1 ENHRY, CDR2 SYGVKD. Here the CDR3 reads CAISEPGTPQGRNQPQHF. In DNA, the CDR3 is TGTGCCATCAGTGAGCCCGGTACCCCACAGGGGCGCAATCAGCCCCAGCATTTT.

This sequence joins TRBV6-5 and TRBJ2-5, with D perhaps matching TRBD2 (6 bases). The CDR3 sequence is 15 residues long. The germline V and J ends were trimmed by 6 bases and 4 bases, with 18 bases remaining between them. Germline V gene data show CDR1 as MNHEY and CDR2 as SVGAGI. CDR3 sequence reads: CASRPHGGFGETQYF. CDR3 coding DNA: TGTGCCAGCAGGCCCCATGGGGGGTTCGGAGAGACCCAGTACTTC.

The rearrangement joins TRBV5-4 to TRBJ2-5; D perhaps matches TRBD1 (6 bases). V gave up 4 bases and J gave up 9 bases, with 19 bases separating them. This CDR3 is built from 14 residues. Germline V gene lookup returns CDR1 SGHNT and CDR2 YYREEE (reference sequence). The CDR3 sequence: CASSPDRSGWAQYF. CDR3 bases: TGTGCCAGCAGCCCTGACAGGTCCGGGTGGGCCCAGTACTTC.

This rearrangement joins TRBV6-5 to TRBJ2-7; D not certain. Germline V gene data show CDR1 as MNHEY and CDR2 as SVGAGI. Trimming removed 6 bases from V and 2 bases from J, with 14 bases in between. CDR3 size: 14 residues. The CDR3 is CASSSPQSTYEQYF. The CDR3 DNA reads as TGTGCCAGCAGCTCCCCACAGTCGACCTACGAGCAGTACTTC.

The CDR3 reads CSVEQVVQETQYF. In nucleotides, the CDR3 is TGCAGCGTTGAACAGGTCGTCCAAGAGACCCAGTACTTC. V and J are TRBV29-1 and TRBJ2-5; D unclear. Per the germline V gene, CDR1 is SQVTM and CDR2 is ANQGSEA. Trimming stripped 2 bases from V and 1 base from J, with 8 bases between. This CDR3 is built from 13 residues.

This rearrangement joins TRBV10-3 to TRBJ2-5; TRBD2 aligns across 8 bases. The assigned J gene may be wrong: the sequence end matches TRBJ2-7 better. The CDR3 has 14 amino acids. CDR1 ENHRY and CDR2 SYGVKD come from the germline V gene. The CDR3 nucleotides read TGTGCCACCACCCCGGAGGGACTAGGCGGCGAGCAGTACTTC. It codes for CATTPEGLGGEQYF.

V usage is TRBV6-5 and J usage is TRBJ2-7; D not certain. The V end lost 5 bases, the J end lost 2 bases, and 10 bases lay between the germline ends. The CDR3 length is 13 residues. Looked up from germline, CDR1 is MNHEY and CDR2 is SVGAGI. The CDR3 bases are TGTGCCAGCAGTGAAGCCGTTACCTACGAGCAGTACTTC. This codes for CASSEAVTYEQYF.

The chain employs TRBV29-1 and TRBJ2-5, with 8 bases identical to TRBD2. Trimming at V came to 6 bases and at J to 3 bases, leaving 9 bases not matched to a gene. This CDR3 has 14 amino acids. The V gene's germline CDR1 is SQVTM and CDR2 ANQGSEA. The CDR3 nucleotides are TGCAGCGTCCGACCCCGACTAGCGAAAGAGACCCAGTACTTC. Translated, it gives CSVRPRLAKETQYF. Together with reference TRBV29-1 and TRBJ2-5, the CDR3 gives the full variable domain: SAVISQKPSRDICQRGTSLTIQCQVDSQVTMMFWYRQQPGQSLTLIATANQGSEATYESGFVIDKFPISRPNLTFSTLTVSNMSPEDSSIYLCSVRPRLAKETQYFGPGTRLLVL.

This chain joins TRBV6-5 and TRBJ1-1; 8 positions agree with TRBD1. This CDR3 has 13 amino acids. Germline CDR1 and CDR2: MNHEY and SVGAGI. V was clipped by 0 bases and J by 6 bases; unmatched bases: 0. The CDR3 here is CASSYSTGAEAFF. DNA for the CDR3: TGTGCCAGCAGTTACTCGACAGGGGCTGAAGCTTTCTTT.

V usage is TRBV6-1 and J usage is TRBJ1-2; unclear D gene. The CDR3 sequence is 14 residues long. The germline gives CDR1 MNHNS, CDR2 SASEGT. V was cut by 0 bases and J by 2 bases, with 7 bases left in between. The CDR3 is CASSEAKRNYGYTF. For the CDR3, the DNA is TGTGCCAGCAGTGAAGCAAAGAGGAACTATGGCTACACCTTC.

V and J are TRBV18 and TRBJ2-5; D is ambiguous. The CDR3 spans 12 residues. Deletions cut 7 bases from V and 2 bases from J, with 8 bases between. Germline CDR1 and CDR2: KGHSH and LQKENI. In nucleotides, the CDR3 is TGTGCCAGCTACAGACCTCAAGAGACCCAGTACTTC. As protein: CASYRPQETQYF.

The chain combines TRBV7-9 with TRBJ2-1; 7 nucleotides line up with TRBD1. This CDR3 contains 14 residues. Trimming removed 5 bases from V and 3 bases from J; junction bases left unmatched: 4. Germline V CDR1 and CDR2: SEHNR, FQNEAQ (reference sequence). The CDR3, as DNA: TGTGCCAGCAGCCCTTGGGACAGCTACAATGAGCAGTTCTTC. This gives the protein CASSPWDSYNEQFF.

The chain has TRBV28 and TRBJ2-3, with 8 bases fitting TRBD2. Per the germline V gene, CDR1 is MDHEN and CDR2 is SYDVKM. The CDR3 extends over 14 amino acids. V dropped 2 bases and J dropped 8; count of bases not matched to a gene: 6. CDR3 protein: CASSLRHSGATQYF. CDR3 nucleotides: TGTGCCAGCAGTTTACGGCATAGCGGGGCTACGCAGTATTTT.

V and J are TRBV5-1 and TRBJ2-2, with 7 nucleotides matching TRBD1. The J segment lost 0 bases and the V segment lost 4 bases, leaving 12 bases of the junction unmatched. Per germline, CDR1 SGHRS and CDR2 YFSETQ. This CDR3 has 18 amino acids. Here the CDR3 DNA reads TGCGCCAGCAGCCTTAGGGGACAGCTTTTCGCGAACACCGGGGAGCTGTTTTTT. This encodes CASSLRGQLFANTGELFF.

The V and J genes are TRBV6-1 and TRBJ2-5; 10 bases are shared with TRBD2. The CDR3 sequence is 16 residues long. Trimming cost V 3 bases and J 7 bases; bases outside gene matches: 11. Germline V gene sequence: CDR1 MNHNS, CDR2 SASEGT. The CDR3 loop reads CASSDQRGGLFGTQYF. The CDR3 coding sequence is TGTGCCAGCAGTGACCAGCGGGGGGGCTTGTTTGGGACCCAGTACTTC.

This clone was observed a handful of times. The CDR3 protein is CASSLSRGLGTIYF. CDR3 sequence (DNA): TGTGCCAGCAGTTTATCCAGGGGGCTTGGCACCATATATTTT. This sequence joins TRBV27 and TRBJ1-3; 8 nucleotides line up with TRBD1. The V gene's germline CDR1 is MNHEY and CDR2 SMNVEV (reference sequence). The ends lost 0 bases at V and 9 bases at J; junction bases unmatched: 4. CDR3 length: 14 residues.

This sequence joins TRBV29-1 and TRBJ2-5; 10 bases align to TRBD2. V shed 3 bases and J 0 bases; nucleotides not matched to a gene: 1. The CDR3 loop spans 14 amino acids. Germline V gene sequence: CDR1 SQVTM, CDR2 ANQGSEA. The CDR3 DNA reads TGCAGCGTTGATACTAGCGGGAACCAAGAGACCCAGTACTTC. It translates to CSVDTSGNQETQYF.

The chain recombines TRBV9 with TRBJ1-5; 8 nucleotides line up with TRBD1. Per germline, CDR1 SGDLS and CDR2 YYNGEE. The CDR3 is 16 residues long. V lost 4 bases and J lost 2; bases outside the gene matches: 8. Here the CDR3 DNA reads TGTGCCAGCAGCACCCGACAGGGGCCGGGCAATCAGCCCCAGCATTTT. This sequence encodes CASSTRQGPGNQPQHF. The variable domain in full, completed from reference TRBV9 and TRBJ1-5, reads DSGVTQTPKHLITATGQRVTLRCSPRSGDLSVYWYQQSLDQGLQFLIQYYNGEERAKGNILERFSAQQFPDLHSELNLSSLELGDSALYFCASSTRQGPGNQPQHFGDGTRLSIL.

The V call is TRBV7-3, the J call TRBJ2-3; D perhaps matches TRBD2 (5 bases). Germline CDR1 and CDR2: SGHTA and FQGTGA. This CDR3 region has 18 residues. V lost 4 bases to trimming and J lost 2 bases, with 22 bases between them. The CDR3 DNA sequence: TGTGCCAGCAGCTCCCTCCTACGACCAGCGGAGAACACAGATACGCAGTATTTT. Translated: CASSSLLRPAENTDTQYF.

This sequence joins TRBV19 and TRBJ1-2; 8 nucleotides line up with TRBD1. The junction had 11 bases not matched to a gene; V was cut back by 2 bases and J by 6 bases. This CDR3 is 16 amino acids long. Germline loops: CDR1 LNHDA, CDR2 SQIVND (reference sequence). CDR3 loop: CASSISPRTGFDGYTF. In nucleotides, the CDR3 is TGTGCCAGTAGTATATCCCCGAGGACAGGGTTTGATGGCTACACCTTC.

The V and J genes are TRBV7-9 and TRBJ1-5; a possible D gene is TRBD1 (5 bases). Germline assignment: CDR1 SEHNR and CDR2 FQNEAQ (reference sequence). This CDR3 is 13 amino acids long. The V gene lost 3 bases and the J gene lost 4 bases, with 7 bases spanning the gap. The CDR3 DNA reads as TGTGCCAGCAGCTTCGACAGTAATCAGCCCCAGCATTTT. Amino acid sequence: CASSFDSNQPQHF.

V usage is TRBV11-2 and J usage is TRBJ1-1; D uncertain. Germline V gene sequence: CDR1 SGHAT, CDR2 FQNNGV. The CDR3 runs 15 residues. Trimming took 5 bases from V and 0 from J, leaving 13 bases between them. The chain's CDR3 is CASSLGGSMNTEAFF. The CDR3, as DNA: TGTGCCAGCAGCCTCGGAGGAAGCATGAACACTGAAGCTTTCTTT. Filled out from reference TRBV11-2 and TRBJ1-1, the complete variable domain reads EAGVAQSPRYKIIEKRQSVAFWCNPISGHATLYWYQQILGQGPKLLIQFQNNGVVDDSQLPKDRFSAERLKGVDSTLKIQPAKLEDSAVYLCASSLGGSMNTEAFFGQGTRLTVV.

This chain connects TRBV7-9 to TRBJ2-1, with a weak D call TRBD2 (5 bases). V lost 3 bases and J 7 bases, leaving 16 bases between the germline ends. Germline V gene data show CDR1 as SEHNR and CDR2 as FQNEAQ (reference sequence). CDR3 length equals 15 residues. This CDR3 reads CASSFSLVGANEQFF. As DNA, the CDR3 is TGTGCCAGCAGCTTTTCACTAGTGGGAGCGAATGAGCAGTTCTTC.